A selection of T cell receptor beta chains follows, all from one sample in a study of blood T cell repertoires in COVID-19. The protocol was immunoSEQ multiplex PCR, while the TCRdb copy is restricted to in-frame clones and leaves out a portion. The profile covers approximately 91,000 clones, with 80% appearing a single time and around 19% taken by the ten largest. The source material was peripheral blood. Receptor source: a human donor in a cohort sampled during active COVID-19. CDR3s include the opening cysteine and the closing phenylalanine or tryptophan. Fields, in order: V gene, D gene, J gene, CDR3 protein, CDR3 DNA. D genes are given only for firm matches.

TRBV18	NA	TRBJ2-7	CASSPKKDTYSYEQYF	TGTGCCAGCTCACCAAAGAAGGACACCTACTCCTACGAGCAGTACTTC
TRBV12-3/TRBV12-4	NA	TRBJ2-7	CASSFGGEYEQYF	TGTGCCAGCAGTTTCGGGGGAGAGTACGAGCAGTACTTC
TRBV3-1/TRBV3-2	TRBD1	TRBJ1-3	CASSRHRGSAGNTIYF	TGTGCCAGCAGCAGACACAGGGGTTCTGCCGGAAACACCATATATTTT
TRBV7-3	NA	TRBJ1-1	CASSPNPGYTEAFF	TGTGCCAGCAGCCCAAACCCAGGATACACTGAAGCTTTCTTT
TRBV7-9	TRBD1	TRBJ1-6	CASSPRQGLSNSPLHF	TGTGCCAGCAGCCCAAGACAGGGGCTTTCCAATTCACCCCTCCACTTT
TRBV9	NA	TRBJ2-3	CASSREHTQYF	TGTGCCAGCAGTCGAGAGCATACGCAGTATTTT
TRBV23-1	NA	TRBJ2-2	CASSHAWTDCTGELFF	TGCGCCAGCAGTCACGCCTGGACAGACTGCACCGGGGAGCTGTTTTTT
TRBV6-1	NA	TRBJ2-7	CASSESYNTEQYF	TGTGCCAGCAGTGAAAGTTACAACACCGAGCAGTACTTC
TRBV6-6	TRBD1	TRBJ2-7	CASSYRDRAEQYF	TGTGCCAGCAGTTACCGCGACAGGGCCGAGCAGTACTTC
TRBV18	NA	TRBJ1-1	CASSPLPLGPTGPEAFF	TGTGCCAGCTCACCTCTTCCATTGGGGCCAACCGGCCCTGAAGCTTTCTTT